The source of this T cell receptor beta chain is a study of shared clonotypes between healthy human individuals. The study drew all its donors from Caucasian adults living in Nashville, Tennessee. The CD4+ fraction was divided into a CD45RA+ naive subset and a CD45RA-negative memory subset. Sequencing used immunoSEQ multiplex PCR; TCRdb keeps in-frame clones, though not all of them. The sample carries about 1 million clones, around 75% recorded once. The CDR3 consists of 13 residues. Germline assignment: CDR1 MNHNS and CDR2 SASEGT. The trim removed 6 bases at V and 5 bases at J, leaving 3 bases unmatched.

This sequence was found in a man aged 18 to 30 in good health. V gene TRBV6-1 combines with J gene TRBJ2-5; 10 bases map to TRBD2. The sample was memory CD4+ T cells sorted from blood. Documented subset: CD45RA-negative fraction. DNA for the CDR3: TGTGCCAGCAGCTGGGGACTAGCGGAGACCCAGTACTTC. Protein sequence: CASSWGLAETQYF.